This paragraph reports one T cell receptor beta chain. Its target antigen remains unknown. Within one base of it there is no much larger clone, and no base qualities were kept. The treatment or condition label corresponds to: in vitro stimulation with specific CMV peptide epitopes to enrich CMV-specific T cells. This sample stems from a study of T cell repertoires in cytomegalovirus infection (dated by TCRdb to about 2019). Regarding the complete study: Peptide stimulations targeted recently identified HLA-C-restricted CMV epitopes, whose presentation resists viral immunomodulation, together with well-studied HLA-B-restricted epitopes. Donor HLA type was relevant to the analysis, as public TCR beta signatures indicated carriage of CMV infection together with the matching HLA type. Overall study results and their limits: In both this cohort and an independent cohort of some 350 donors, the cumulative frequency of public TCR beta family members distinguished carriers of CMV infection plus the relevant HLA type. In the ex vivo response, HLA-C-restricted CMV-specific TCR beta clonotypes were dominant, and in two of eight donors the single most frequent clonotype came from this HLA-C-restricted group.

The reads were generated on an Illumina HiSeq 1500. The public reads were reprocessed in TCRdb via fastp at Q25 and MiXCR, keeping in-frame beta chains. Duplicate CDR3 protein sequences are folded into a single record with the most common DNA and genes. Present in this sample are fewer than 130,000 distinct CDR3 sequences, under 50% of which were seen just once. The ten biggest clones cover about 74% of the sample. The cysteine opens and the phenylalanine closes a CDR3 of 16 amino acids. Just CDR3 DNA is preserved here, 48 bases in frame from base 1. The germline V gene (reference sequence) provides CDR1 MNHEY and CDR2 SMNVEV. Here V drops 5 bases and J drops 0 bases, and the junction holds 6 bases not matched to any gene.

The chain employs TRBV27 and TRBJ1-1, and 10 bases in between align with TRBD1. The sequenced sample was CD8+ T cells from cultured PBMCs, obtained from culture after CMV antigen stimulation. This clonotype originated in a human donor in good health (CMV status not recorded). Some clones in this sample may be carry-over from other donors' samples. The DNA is TGTGCCAGCAGTCCGGGACAGGGGTTTTTGAACACTGAAGCTTTCTTT. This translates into CASSPGQGFLNTEAFF.